This T cell receptor beta chain was identified in a study of cytomegalovirus exposure and HLA in healthy donors. The CDR3 is 16 amino acids. Germline CDR1 reads SEHNR; CDR2 reads FQNEAQ (reference sequence). Trimming shortened V by 5 bases and J by 3 bases, and 19 bases separated the two germline ends. PCR amplification relied on 60 Vbeta primers (plus 13 Jbeta primers). Libraries were prepared by immunoSEQ multiplex PCR; TCRdb keeps only in-frame clonotypes and omits some of them. Altogether 100,000 or so clones are present, more than 60% being singletons, with the ten largest covering about 4.4%. The chain has TRBV7-9 and TRBJ2-5; tentative D call: TRBD1 (7 bases). The material sequenced was PBMCs. The receptor comes from a woman between 18 and 29 years old in good health and CMV-seropositive. For the CDR3, the DNA is TGTGCCAGCAGCCCGTCGTGGGCGGGGACAGAAGAGACCCAGTACTTC. This sequence encodes CASSPSWAGTEETQYF.